The 18 T cell receptor beta chains listed next were all sequenced from one sample in a study of response to subunit inactivated influenza vaccine. TCRdb recomputed calls from the RT-PCR reads with MiXCR, one row per CDR3 protein. The sample comprises approximately 500,000 distinct CDR3 sequences, under 30% of which are singletons, and approximately 3% rests with the top ten. The same sample was also studied in work on T cells expressing NK-cell markers. That report notes: TCR beta cDNA was generated via 5'RACE template switching incorporating UMIs.

Source: CD4+ T cells sorted from PBMCs, taken 11 to 12 days after vaccination. The receptors shown here come from a man aged 45 to 65 who received an inactivated influenza vaccine.

This clonotype was found a few times. V gene TRBV20-1 combines with J gene TRBJ2-1; no clear D. This CDR3 comprises 13 residues. With 4 bases removed from V and 2 bases from J, the gap between germline ends came to 9 bases. CDR1 is DFQATT and CDR2 is SNEGSKA in the germline V gene (reference sequence). The DNA of the CDR3 is TGCAGTGCTACTTCGGAGACCTACAATGAGCAGTTCTTC. The encoded protein is CSATSETYNEQFF.

This clonotype came up a few times. Here the CDR3 reads CASSGWGIDEQFF. CDR3 sequence (DNA): TGTGCCAGCTCAGGGTGGGGGATCGATGAGCAGTTCTTC. The J gene is TRBJ2-1, the V gene TRBV18; D possibly uses TRBD1 or TRBD2 (5 bases each). This CDR3 has 13 residues. Germline CDR1 reads KGHSH; CDR2 reads LQKENI. Trimming stripped 5 bases from V and 8 bases from J, with 13 bases between.

This clonotype was seen a few times. This chain connects TRBV29-1 to TRBJ2-3; perhaps TRBD2 as D (6 bases). This CDR3 spans 16 amino acids. V lost 6 bases and J lost 3, with 22 bases in between. Germline loops: CDR1 SQVTM, CDR2 ANQGSEA. In nucleotides, the CDR3 is TGCAGCGTGGGAGGAGGCTCGAACCTTGGGACAGATACGCAGTATTTT. Encoded protein: CSVGGGSNLGTDTQYF.

This clonotype was counted only a few times. The CDR3 DNA is TGTGCCAGCAGTTGGGCAACCTATGGCTACACCTTC. Amino acids: CASSWATYGYTF. The V gene is TRBV28, the J gene TRBJ1-2; D remains unclear. Per the germline V gene, CDR1 is MDHEN and CDR2 is SYDVKM. Trimming removed 4 bases from V and 4 bases from J, with 7 bases in between. The CDR3 contains 12 residues.

V gene TRBV29-1 combines with J gene TRBJ2-7, with TRBD2 matching over 14 bases. Germline values: CDR1 SQVTM, CDR2 ANQGSEA. V dropped 6 bases and J dropped 9; count of bases not matched to a gene: 10. The CDR3 consists of 14 residues. The CDR3 coding sequence is TGCAGCGTACGAGGGACTAGCGGGAGCAGCTTGCAGTACTTC. Its protein product is CSVRGTSGSSLQYF.

The chain recombines TRBV20-1 with TRBJ2-3; 8 bases align to TRBD1. The CDR3 loop spans 13 amino acids. Trimming cost V 6 bases and J 1 base; bases outside gene matches: 3. Germline V CDR1 and CDR2: DFQATT, SNEGSKA (reference sequence). The CDR3 DNA reads TGCAGTGCCACGACAGGGGGCACAGATACGCAGTATTTT. Encoded protein: CSATTGGTDTQYF.

V gene TRBV12-3 or TRBV12-4 combines with J gene TRBJ1-2; D is unresolved. The CDR3 is made up of 14 amino acids. The ends were cut back, 6 bases at V and 4 bases at J, with 15 bases in the middle. The CDR3 DNA reads TGTGCCAGCAGCCCCTCGGGGAGACCCTATGGCTACACCTTC. It encodes CASSPSGRPYGYTF.

The chain combines TRBV10-3 with TRBJ2-7; 9 bases align to TRBD1. Germline CDR1 reads ENHRY; CDR2 reads SYGVKD. The CDR3 extends over 14 amino acids. V gave up 9 bases and J gave up 7 bases; unmatched junction bases: 13. CDR3 region: CAIRITTGGEEQYF. The CDR3 DNA sequence: TGTGCCATACGGATAACTACAGGGGGCGAAGAGCAGTACTTC.

V is TRBV20-1 and J is TRBJ2-5; a possible D gene is TRBD2 (6 bases). V lost 3 bases, J lost 1 base, and 12 bases lay in between. This CDR3 comprises 14 residues. The germline V gene has CDR1 DFQATT and CDR2 SNEGSKA (reference sequence). The DNA for the CDR3 is TGCAGTGCTAGTGAGAGGGACTTCCAAGAGACCCAGTACTTC. Translated, it gives CSASERDFQETQYF.

The rearrangement joins TRBV25-1 to TRBJ2-7, with 7 bases matching TRBD2. With 5 bases clipped from V and 7 bases from J, the junction kept 5 bases outside the gene matches. The length of the CDR3 is 12 residues. Germline V lookup: CDR1 MGHDK, CDR2 SYGVNS. CDR3 coding DNA: TGTGCCAGCAGTCAGACAGCGGGGGAGCAGTACTTC. Translation gives CASSQTAGEQYF.

The chain has TRBV9 and TRBJ2-7; D uncertain. Germline V CDR1 and CDR2: SGDLS, YYNGEE. The CDR3 runs to 15 residues. Trimming pared 0 bases from V and 7 bases from J, leaving 17 bases between. CDR3: CASSVDGLSHGEQYF. Written as DNA, the CDR3 is TGTGCCAGCAGCGTAGATGGTCTTTCCCACGGTGAGCAGTACTTC.

The V call is TRBV3-1, the J call TRBJ2-1; 9 positions agree with TRBD2. The germline V gene has CDR1 LGHDT and CDR2 YNNKEL (reference sequence). V was clipped by 1 base and J by 8 bases; unmatched bases: 9. This CDR3 has 16 residues. Here the CDR3 DNA reads TGTGCCAGCAGCCAAGGGTTAATAGCGGGAGTTTATGAGCAGTTCTTC. Amino acids: CASSQGLIAGVYEQFF.

This clonotype was detected only a few times. The V and J genes are TRBV29-1 and TRBJ1-3; D ambiguous. The V end was cut by 4 bases, the J end by 0 bases, with 10 bases between. This CDR3 region has 14 residues. Germline CDR1 is SQVTM and CDR2 is ANQGSEA. In DNA, the CDR3 is TGCAGCGTTGTGGACGGAGCCTCTGGAAACACCATATATTTT. Its translation is CSVVDGASGNTIYF.

In this sample, this clonotype turned up a few times. The chain carries TRBV5-1 and TRBJ1-6, with a tentative D call TRBD1 (6 bases). CDR1 is SGHRS and CDR2 is YFSETQ in the germline V gene. The CDR3 loop spans 16 amino acids. V lost 3 bases to trimming and J lost 5 bases, with 15 bases between them. CDR3 loop: CASSSMLQGDNSPLHF. Written as DNA, the CDR3 is TGCGCCAGCAGCTCGATGCTACAGGGTGATAATTCACCCCTCCACTTT.

Only a few counts were recorded for this clonotype. The J gene is TRBJ1-2, the V gene TRBV29-1, with 10 positions matching TRBD1. The CDR3 runs to 14 residues. The junction had 9 bases not matched to a gene; V was cut back by 6 bases and J by 5 bases. Germline V gene lookup returns CDR1 SQVTM and CDR2 ANQGSEA. CDR3 coding DNA: TGCAGCGTCGGACGGACAGGGGGAGGATATGGCTACACCTTC. It encodes CSVGRTGGGYGYTF.

The CDR3 here is CASTSGGSSYNEQFF. Written as DNA, the CDR3 is TGTGCCAGTACTAGCGGGGGAAGCTCCTACAATGAGCAGTTCTTC. V and J are TRBV12-3 or TRBV12-4 and TRBJ2-1; 11 positions match TRBD2. The V and J ends lost 9 bases and 0 bases, in that order; junction bases with no gene match: 4. The CDR3 spans 15 residues.

The chain links TRBV18 to TRBJ2-3; the D is unclear. V was trimmed by 2 bases and J by 2 bases, leaving 8 bases between them. The CDR3 covers 14 residues. Germline CDR1 is KGHSH and CDR2 is LQKENI. In DNA, the CDR3 is TGTGCCAGCTCACCAAACAGTCCCACAGATACGCAGTATTTT. It yields the protein CASSPNSPTDTQYF.

This clonotype occurred a few times. The rearrangement joins TRBV4-3 to TRBJ2-2; D possibly matches TRBD1 or TRBD2 (7 bases each). The germline gives CDR1 LGHNA, CDR2 YSLEER. V lost 6 bases to trimming and J lost 4 bases, with 18 bases between them. The CDR3 spans 16 residues. The CDR3 coding sequence is TGCGCCAGCAGGCAGGGGGGGGCGCGGGTCACCGGGGAGCTGTTTTTT. Translation gives CASRQGGARVTGELFF.